The subject of this entry is one T cell receptor beta chain. The CDR3 is 13 residues long. Germline V CDR1 and CDR2: KGHSH, LQKENI. Between the trimmed V and J ends, which lost 8 bases and 2 bases, there was a span of 12 bases. These data come from a study of early T cells in non-severe SARS-CoV-2 infection. TCRdb passed the 5' RACE reads through MiXCR, listing each CDR3 protein once. Counted here are about 84,000 distinct CDR3 sequences, about an eighth occurring once; the ten biggest clones make up roughly 3%. What was sequenced was whole blood. The rearrangement uses TRBV18 and TRBJ1-1; D is possibly TRBD1 (6 bases). The sequence was obtained from an adult who was a healthcare worker with PCR-confirmed SARS-CoV-2 infection or an uninfected control (not recorded which). Here the CDR3 DNA reads TGTGCCAGCCGTGGGACACAAAACACTGAAGCTTTCTTT. Protein sequence: CASRGTQNTEAFF.